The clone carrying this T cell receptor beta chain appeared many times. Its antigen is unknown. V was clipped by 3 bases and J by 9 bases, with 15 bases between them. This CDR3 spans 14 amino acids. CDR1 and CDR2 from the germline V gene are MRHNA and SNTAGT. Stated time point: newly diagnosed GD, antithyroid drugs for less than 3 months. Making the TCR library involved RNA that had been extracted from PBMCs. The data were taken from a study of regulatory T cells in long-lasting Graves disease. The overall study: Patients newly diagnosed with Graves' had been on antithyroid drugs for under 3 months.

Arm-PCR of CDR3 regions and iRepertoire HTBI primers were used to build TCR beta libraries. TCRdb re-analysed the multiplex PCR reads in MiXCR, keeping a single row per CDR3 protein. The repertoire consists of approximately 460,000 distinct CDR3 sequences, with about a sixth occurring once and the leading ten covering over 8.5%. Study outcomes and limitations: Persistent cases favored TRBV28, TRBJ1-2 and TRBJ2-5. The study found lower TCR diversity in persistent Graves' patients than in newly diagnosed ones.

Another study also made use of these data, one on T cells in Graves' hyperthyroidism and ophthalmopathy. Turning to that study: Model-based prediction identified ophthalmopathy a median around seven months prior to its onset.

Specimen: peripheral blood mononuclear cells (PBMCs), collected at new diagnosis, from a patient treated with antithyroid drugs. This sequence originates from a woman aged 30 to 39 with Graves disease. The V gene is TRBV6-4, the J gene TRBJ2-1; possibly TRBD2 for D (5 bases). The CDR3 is CASSEKAEWGEQFF. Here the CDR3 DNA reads TGTGCCAGCAGTGAGAAAGCGGAGTGGGGTGAGCAGTTCTTC.